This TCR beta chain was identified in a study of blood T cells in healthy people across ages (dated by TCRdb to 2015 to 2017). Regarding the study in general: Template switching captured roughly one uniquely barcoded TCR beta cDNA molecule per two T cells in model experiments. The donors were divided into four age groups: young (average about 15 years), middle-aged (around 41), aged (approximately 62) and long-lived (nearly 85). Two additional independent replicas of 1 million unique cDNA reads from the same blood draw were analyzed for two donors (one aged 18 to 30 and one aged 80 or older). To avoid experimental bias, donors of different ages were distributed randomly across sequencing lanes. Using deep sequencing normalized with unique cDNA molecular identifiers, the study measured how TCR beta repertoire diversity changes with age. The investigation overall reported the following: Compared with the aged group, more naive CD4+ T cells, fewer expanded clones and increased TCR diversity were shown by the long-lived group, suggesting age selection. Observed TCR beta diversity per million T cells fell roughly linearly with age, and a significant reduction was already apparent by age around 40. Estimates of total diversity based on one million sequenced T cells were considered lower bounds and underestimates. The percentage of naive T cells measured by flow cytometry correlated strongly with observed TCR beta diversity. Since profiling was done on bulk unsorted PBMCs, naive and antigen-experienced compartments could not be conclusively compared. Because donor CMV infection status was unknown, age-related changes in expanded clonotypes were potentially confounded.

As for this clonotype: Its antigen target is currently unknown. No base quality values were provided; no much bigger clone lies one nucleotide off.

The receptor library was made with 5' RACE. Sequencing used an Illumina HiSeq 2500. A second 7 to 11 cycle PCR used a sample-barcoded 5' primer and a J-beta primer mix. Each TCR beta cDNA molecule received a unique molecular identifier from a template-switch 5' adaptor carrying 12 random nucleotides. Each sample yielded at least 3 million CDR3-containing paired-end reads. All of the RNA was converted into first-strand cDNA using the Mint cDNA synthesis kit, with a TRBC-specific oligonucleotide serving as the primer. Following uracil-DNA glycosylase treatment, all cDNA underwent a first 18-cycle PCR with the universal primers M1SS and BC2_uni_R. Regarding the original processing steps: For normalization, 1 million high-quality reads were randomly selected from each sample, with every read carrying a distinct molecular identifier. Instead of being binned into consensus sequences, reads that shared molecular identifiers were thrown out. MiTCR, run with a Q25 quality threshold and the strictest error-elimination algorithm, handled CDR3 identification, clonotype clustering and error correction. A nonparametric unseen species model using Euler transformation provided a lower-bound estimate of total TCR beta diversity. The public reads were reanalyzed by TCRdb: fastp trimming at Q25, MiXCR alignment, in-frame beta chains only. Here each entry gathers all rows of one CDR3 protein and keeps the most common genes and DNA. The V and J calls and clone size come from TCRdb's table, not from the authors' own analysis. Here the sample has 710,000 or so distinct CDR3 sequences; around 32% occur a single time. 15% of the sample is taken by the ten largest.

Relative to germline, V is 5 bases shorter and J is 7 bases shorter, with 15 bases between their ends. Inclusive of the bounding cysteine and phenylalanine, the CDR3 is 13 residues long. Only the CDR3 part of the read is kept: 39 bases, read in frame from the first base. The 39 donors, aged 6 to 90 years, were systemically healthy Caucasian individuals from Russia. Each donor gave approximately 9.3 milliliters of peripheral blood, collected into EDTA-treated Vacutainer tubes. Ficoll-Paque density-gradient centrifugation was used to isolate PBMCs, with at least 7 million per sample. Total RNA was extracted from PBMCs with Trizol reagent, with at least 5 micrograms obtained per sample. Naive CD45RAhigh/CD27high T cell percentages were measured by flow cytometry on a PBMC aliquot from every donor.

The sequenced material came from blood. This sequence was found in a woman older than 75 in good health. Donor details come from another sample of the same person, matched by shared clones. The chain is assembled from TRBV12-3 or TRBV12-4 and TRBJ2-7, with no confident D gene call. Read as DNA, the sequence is TGTGCCAGCAGTCCGACACGATACAATGAGCAGTACTTC. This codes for CASSPTRYNEQYF.